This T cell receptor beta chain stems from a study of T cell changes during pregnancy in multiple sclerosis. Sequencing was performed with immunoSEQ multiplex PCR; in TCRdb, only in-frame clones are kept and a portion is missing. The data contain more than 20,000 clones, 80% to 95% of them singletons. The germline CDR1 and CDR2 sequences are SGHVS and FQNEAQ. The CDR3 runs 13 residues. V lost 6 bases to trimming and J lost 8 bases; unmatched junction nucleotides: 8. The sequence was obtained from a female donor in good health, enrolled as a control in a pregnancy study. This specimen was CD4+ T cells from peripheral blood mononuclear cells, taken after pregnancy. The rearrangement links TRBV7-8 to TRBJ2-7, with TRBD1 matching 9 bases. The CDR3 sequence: CASSSDRGYKQYF. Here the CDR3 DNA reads TGTGCCAGCAGTTCAGACAGGGGGTATAAGCAGTACTTC.